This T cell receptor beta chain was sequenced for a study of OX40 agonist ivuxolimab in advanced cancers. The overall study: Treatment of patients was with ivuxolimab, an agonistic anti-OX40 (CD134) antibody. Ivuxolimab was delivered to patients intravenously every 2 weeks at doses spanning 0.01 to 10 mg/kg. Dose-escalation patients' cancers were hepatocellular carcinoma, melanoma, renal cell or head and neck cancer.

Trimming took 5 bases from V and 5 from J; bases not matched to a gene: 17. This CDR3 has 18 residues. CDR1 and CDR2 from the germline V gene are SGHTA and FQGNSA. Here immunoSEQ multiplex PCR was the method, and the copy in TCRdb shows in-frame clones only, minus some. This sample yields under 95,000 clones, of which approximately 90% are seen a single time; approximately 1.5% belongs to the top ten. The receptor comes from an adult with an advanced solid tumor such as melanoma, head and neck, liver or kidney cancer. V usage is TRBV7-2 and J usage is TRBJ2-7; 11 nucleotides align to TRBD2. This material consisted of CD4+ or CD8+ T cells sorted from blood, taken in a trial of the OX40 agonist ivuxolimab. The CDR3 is CASSAPRGGSGRGNEQYF. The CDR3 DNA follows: TGTGCCAGCAGCGCACCCAGGGGAGGTAGCGGGAGGGGGAACGAGCAGTACTTC. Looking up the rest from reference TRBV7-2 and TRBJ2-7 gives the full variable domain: GAGVSQSPSNKVTEKGKDVELRCDPISGHTALYWYRQSLGQGLEFLIYFQGNSAPDKSGLPSDRFSAERTGGSVSTLTIQRTQQEDSAVYLCASSAPRGGSGRGNEQYFGPGTRLTVT.